Listed below are T cell receptor beta chains from one sample, sequenced in a study of PD-1 blockade in classical Hodgkin lymphoma. Clones were sequenced by immunoSEQ multiplex PCR, and TCRdb holds only the in-frame ones, with some missing. Here the sample spans about 50,000 clones, roughly 80% being singletons. The sample consisted of peripheral blood mononuclear cells (PBMCs), taken before the fourth cycle of nivolumab. The receptors here all came from a human donor with classical Hodgkin lymphoma. The CDR3 runs from the conserved cysteine through the conserved F or W. The order of the fields is clone size, V gene, J gene, D gene, CDR3 protein, CDR3 DNA. A D gene is named only where the DNA matches it firmly. The size of a clone is reported for some rows only, either as once, few or many, or as a class for expanded clones.

-	TRBV5-1	TRBJ1-2	-	CASSGSTLNYGYTF	TGCGCCAGCAGCGGCAGTACCCTAAACTATGGCTACACCTTC
-	TRBV25-1	TRBJ1-3	-	CASSEFSGAEGNTIYF	TGTGCCAGCAGTGAATTTTCAGGGGCAGAAGGAAACACCATATATTTT
-	TRBV25-1	TRBJ2-7	-	CASSVDRSYEQYF	TGTGCCAGCAGTGTCGACCGCTCCTACGAGCAGTACTTC
-	TRBV2	TRBJ2-1	TRBD2	CASSEGLAGEQFF	TGTGCCAGCAGTGAAGGACTAGCGGGAGAGCAGTTCTTC
once	TRBV11-2	TRBJ2-7	-	CASSRGAGLSYEQYF	TGTGCCAGCAGCCGGGGGGCAGGGCTATCCTACGAGCAGTACTTC
-	TRBV5-1	TRBJ2-7	TRBD2	CASSLSSGSLNEQYF	TGCGCCAGCAGCTTGAGTAGCGGGAGTCTCAACGAGCAGTACTTC
-	TRBV27	TRBJ2-7	TRBD2	CASSLLGTSGIRYF	TGTGCCAGCAGTTTATTGGGGACTAGCGGGATAAGGTACTTC
-	TRBV7-9	TRBJ2-1	-	CASSQLGGEQFF	TGTGCCAGCAGCCAACTAGGCGGTGAGCAGTTCTTC
-	TRBV18	TRBJ2-1	TRBD1	CASSLGQGGNEQFF	TGTGCCAGCTCACTGGGACAGGGGGGCAATGAGCAGTTCTTC
-	TRBV11-3	TRBJ2-7	TRBD2	CASSLGELAESSYEQYF	TGTGCCAGCAGCTTAGGGGAGCTAGCGGAGAGCTCCTACGAGCAGTACTTC
-	TRBV7-2	TRBJ2-2	-	CASSLYSRGTGELFF	TGTGCCAGCAGCTTATATTCCCGGGGCACCGGGGAGCTGTTTTTT
-	TRBV28	TRBJ1-5	TRBD1	CASSSPTGIGNQPQHF	TGTGCCAGCAGTTCCCCGACAGGGATTGGCAATCAGCCCCAGCATTTT
-	TRBV4-3	TRBJ2-7	TRBD2	CASSQDGGSGSLYEQYF	TGCGCCAGCAGCCAAGACGGCGGGAGCGGGAGCCTCTACGAGCAGTACTTC
-	TRBV7-9	TRBJ2-1	-	CASSPVTNEQFF	TGTGCCAGCAGCCCAGTGACTAATGAGCAGTTCTTC
many	TRBV23-1	TRBJ1-4	-	CASSRPGLPSALNEKLFF	TGCGCCAGCAGTCGCCCGGGACTCCCAAGCGCCCTTAATGAAAAACTGTTTTTT
-	TRBV7-9	TRBJ2-3	-	CASSFKRDTQYF	TGTGCCAGCAGCTTCAAGCGCGATACGCAGTATTTT
few	TRBV2	TRBJ1-1	-	CASRLTANTEAFF	TGTGCCAGCAGACTGACAGCGAACACTGAAGCTTTCTTT
-	TRBV6-5	TRBJ2-7	-	CATRTTHYEQYF	TGTGCCACCCGGACTACCCACTACGAGCAGTACTTC
-	TRBV5-6	TRBJ1-2	-	CASSLQARYGYTF	TGTGCCAGCAGCTTACAGGCCCGCTATGGCTACACCTTC
few	TRBV28	TRBJ2-7	TRBD1	CASSLNFEGTGYEQYF	TGTGCCAGCAGCCTCAACTTCGAGGGGACAGGGTACGAGCAGTACTTC
-	TRBV29-1	TRBJ1-1	-	CSVAGGHTEAFF	TGCAGCGTTGCTGGGGGGCACACTGAAGCTTTCTTT
-	TRBV9	TRBJ2-7	-	CASSNDPVSEQYF	TGTGCCAGCAGCAACGACCCGGTGAGCGAGCAGTACTTC
-	TRBV29-1	TRBJ2-5	TRBD1	CSVDRGLETQYF	TGCAGCGTAGACAGGGGGCTGGAGACCCAGTACTTC
-	TRBV11-2	TRBJ2-7	-	CASSLGLYPYEQYF	TGTGCCAGCAGCTTAGGTCTGTACCCCTACGAGCAGTACTTC
-	TRBV7-9	TRBJ2-7	-	CASSQDHEGEQYF	TGTGCCAGCAGTCAGGACCACGAGGGCGAGCAGTACTTC
-	TRBV9	TRBJ2-7	TRBD2	CASSLGLAGTCEQYF	TGTGCCAGCAGCCTGGGACTAGCGGGAACCTGCGAGCAGTACTTC
-	TRBV4-1	TRBJ1-1	-	CASSGQVVNTEAFF	TGCGCCAGCTCCGGTCAGGTGGTGAACACTGAAGCTTTCTTT
-	TRBV11-2	TRBJ2-5	-	CASSLVWGGETQYF	TGTGCCAGCAGCTTAGTTTGGGGAGGAGAGACCCAGTACTTC
once	TRBV4-1	TRBJ1-4	TRBD1	CASSQETGQGATNEKLFF	TGCGCCAGCAGCCAAGAAACGGGACAGGGAGCAACTAATGAAAAACTGTTTTTT
-	TRBV29-1	TRBJ2-4	TRBD1	CSAGQGGKNIQYF	TGCAGCGCCGGACAGGGGGGCAAAAACATTCAGTACTTC
-	TRBV18	TRBJ2-7	TRBD2	CASSPPSGRGEQYF	TGTGCCAGCTCACCTCCTAGCGGGAGGGGCGAGCAGTACTTC
-	TRBV5-4	TRBJ2-1	TRBD2	CASSIGTSGRNNEQFF	TGTGCCAGCAGCATCGGGACTAGCGGGAGAAACAATGAGCAGTTCTTC
-	TRBV21-1	TRBJ1-1	-	CASSKARGDTEAFF	TGTGCCAGCAGCAAAGCACGGGGGGACACTGAAGCTTTCTTT
-	TRBV5-1	TRBJ2-2	TRBD2	CASSQDWTSGELFF	TGCGCCAGCAGCCAAGACTGGACTAGCGGGGAGCTGTTTTTT
-	TRBV25-1	TRBJ2-5	-	CASSEYLQETQYF	TGTGCCAGCAGTGAATATCTCCAAGAGACCCAGTACTTC
few	TRBV29-1	TRBJ1-1	-	CSVKGYTEAFF	TGCAGCGTTAAAGGTTATACTGAAGCTTTCTTT